Listed below are T cell receptor beta chains from one sample, sequenced in a study of T-cell memory formation after mild COVID-19. TCRdb recomputed calls from the 5' RACE reads with MiXCR, one row per CDR3 protein. The table records roughly 600,000 distinct CDR3 sequences, roughly 17% of them present only once. The sequencing sample was made of PBMCs or a T cell subset sorted from them (not recorded which). These TCRs come from an adult woman who had mild COVID-19 (a few samples of this study predate the infection). Cell type and time point are not known. The CDR3 runs from the conserved cysteine through the conserved F or W. The order of the fields is D gene, V gene, clone size, J gene, CDR3 DNA, CDR3 protein. D genes are given only for firm matches. Clone size appears in some rows only: once, few, many, or a class for an expanded clone.

>TRBD2|TRBV24-1|NA|TRBJ2-3
TGTGACACCAGTGTTGGTAGCGGGGGGGCTGGAGATACGCAGTATTTT
CDTSVGSGGAGDTQYF
>NA|TRBV7-9|many|TRBJ2-3
TGTGCCAGCACAGCCACAGATACGCAGTATTTT
CASTATDTQYF
>NA|TRBV29-1|few|TRBJ2-7
TGCAGCGGGGGCTTCCTTAACCACGAGCAGTACTTC
CSGGFLNHEQYF
>TRBD1|TRBV18|NA|TRBJ2-6
TGTGCCAGCGGGGGACAGGGGGCGTTAGGGGCCAACGTCCTGACTTTC
CASGGQGALGANVLTF
>TRBD2|TRBV12-3/TRBV12-4|few|TRBJ2-5
TGTGCCAGCAGGTGGACTAGCCGGACGGCGGAGACCCAGTACTTC
CASRWTSRTAETQYF
>NA|TRBV18|many|TRBJ2-2
TGTGCCAGCTCACCGGTAACCGGGGAGCTGTTTTTT
CASSPVTGELFF
>NA|TRBV7-3|few|TRBJ2-1
TGTGCCAGCAGCTCGGACAGCCCAAGCTACAATGAGCAGTTCTTC
CASSSDSPSYNEQFF
>TRBD2|TRBV5-1|NA|TRBJ2-1
TGCGCCAGCAGCCGTGGCAGTGGACTAGCGGGGGGGCATGAGCAGTTCTTC
CASSRGSGLAGGHEQFF
>NA|TRBV6-1|few|TRBJ1-2
TGTGCCAGCAGTGAAGGAGGACACACTAACTATGGCTACACCTTC
CASSEGGHTNYGYTF
>TRBD1|TRBV10-3|NA|TRBJ1-1
TGTGCCATCAAGGGACAGAGGGAGACTGAAGCTTTCTTT
CAIKGQRETEAFF
>NA|TRBV18|NA|TRBJ1-4
TGTGCCAGCTCCCCACGGACGGACGGATGGGGGGAAAAACTGTTTTTT
CASSPRTDGWGEKLFF
>NA|TRBV7-6|NA|TRBJ2-4
TGTGCCAGCAGCTTCCGACAGGGACTAGCCAAAAACATTCAGTACTTC
CASSFRQGLAKNIQYF
>TRBD2|TRBV5-5|few|TRBJ2-1
TGTGCCAGCAGCTTTGGGTCCGGGACTAGCGGCCGAGGGCAGTTCTTC
CASSFGSGTSGRGQFF
>NA|TRBV5-4|NA|TRBJ2-1
TGTGCCAGCAGCTTAGGGGCCCTGAGGTCCTACAATGAGCAGTTCTTC
CASSLGALRSYNEQFF
>TRBD1|TRBV29-1|NA|TRBJ1-1
TGCAGCGTTAGGGCCACGACAGGGAAGAACACTGAAGCTTTCTTT
CSVRATTGKNTEAFF
>TRBD1|TRBV20-1|NA|TRBJ2-7
TGCAGTGCTGAAGTGACGGGACAGGGATCCTACGAGCAGTACTTC
CSAEVTGQGSYEQYF
>TRBD1|TRBV4-1|few|TRBJ1-2
TGCGCCAGCAGCCAAGAGGACAGGGGATACTATGGCTACACCTTC
CASSQEDRGYYGYTF
>TRBD2|TRBV19|NA|TRBJ2-3
TGTGCCAGTAGCGAACGCCTAGCGGGGAGTTGGACAGATACGCAGTATTTT
CASSERLAGSWTDTQYF
>NA|TRBV20-1|few|TRBJ2-1
TGCAGTGCTAGAGCCAAGCTTCTAGATGAGCAGTTCTTC
CSARAKLLDEQFF
>NA|TRBV11-2|few|TRBJ2-5
TGTGCCAGCAGCTTAGCGGCGCGGGCAGAAGAGACCCAGTACTTC
CASSLAARAEETQYF
>NA|TRBV3-1|NA|TRBJ2-5
TGTGCCAGCAGCCGGGACTTTACTCAAGAGACCCAGTACTTC
CASSRDFTQETQYF
>NA|TRBV29-1|NA|TRBJ2-7
TGCAGCGTTGAAGAAGGGGGTAATGGGCAGTACTTC
CSVEEGGNGQYF
>NA|TRBV28|NA|TRBJ2-7
TGTGCCAGCACGCAAGAAGGGGGCTCCTACGAGCAGTACTTC
CASTQEGGSYEQYF
>TRBD2|TRBV10-3|few|TRBJ2-7
TGTGCCATCAGTGAGTCGAACGGGGGGAACTACGAGCAGTACTTC
CAISESNGGNYEQYF
>TRBD2|TRBV9|NA|TRBJ2-1
TGTGCCAGCAGCGTAGAGGGACTAGGGATCAATGAGCAGTTCTTC
CASSVEGLGINEQFF
>NA|TRBV7-3|NA|TRBJ2-2
TGTGCCAGCAGCACCAGCGGAGCCGCCACCGGGGAGCTGTTTTTT
CASSTSGAATGELFF
>NA|TRBV6-5|few|TRBJ2-3
TGTGCCAGCCGCCCCACCGGAGATACGCAGTATTTT
CASRPTGDTQYF
>NA|TRBV6-6|NA|TRBJ1-5
TGTGCCAGCAGTTCCGCCCCGTGGGGGGGGAAAGGGTACAATCAGCCCCAGCATTTT
CASSSAPWGGKGYNQPQHF
>TRBD2|TRBV7-6|few|TRBJ2-7
TGTGCCAGAAGTAGGGGCGCGGGAGCCACTTTGGGCGAGCAGTACTTC
CARSRGAGATLGEQYF